The 22 T cell receptor beta chains reported below all come from one sample, sequenced in a study of blood T cell repertoires in COVID-19. The repertoire was sequenced with immunoSEQ multiplex PCR; TCRdb's copy has only in-frame clones and lacks some. The sample comprises about 88,000 clones, roughly 90% of which are singletons, and about 1.8% rests with the top ten. Sequencing input: peripheral blood. The receptors derive from a man aged 55 to 69 with acute or convalescent COVID-19.

V usage is TRBV14 and J usage is TRBJ2-3, with 8 nucleotides matching TRBD2. CDR1 is SGHDN and CDR2 is FVKESK in the germline V gene. The CDR3 is 15 residues long. Trimming removed 6 bases from V and 5 bases from J; junction bases left unmatched: 10. CDR3 DNA sequence: TGTGCCAGCAGTCAACTAGCGGTCAGGGGAGATACGCAGTATTTT. As protein: CASSQLAVRGDTQYF.

V and J are TRBV7-6 and TRBJ1-5; 8 bases agree with TRBD1. Germline CDR1 SGHVS, CDR2 FNYEAQ. This CDR3 comprises 15 residues. Trimming at V came to 5 bases and at J to 5 bases, leaving 8 bases not matched to a gene. The CDR3 DNA reads as TGTGCCAGCAGCCCACCCGGACAGGGAGATCAGCCCCAGCATTTT. Its translation is CASSPPGQGDQPQHF.

CDR3 residues: CASSPPAGLTDTQYF. CDR3 DNA sequence: TGTGCCAGCAGTCCTCCAGCGGGACTCACAGATACGCAGTATTTT. The chain uses TRBV28 and TRBJ2-3; the match to TRBD2 covers 7 bases. Germline V gene lookup returns CDR1 MDHEN and CDR2 SYDVKM. Trimming removed 5 bases from V and 2 bases from J; junction bases left unmatched: 7. The CDR3 length is 15 residues.

This clone was detected only once. This chain links TRBV21-1 with TRBJ2-3; TRBD2, the D gene given by the table, was not confirmed from the DNA. TRBV21-1 is shown as a pseudogene. The CDR3 spans 14 residues. The CDR3 bases are TGTGCCAGCAGCCAGCGGGAATCCACAGATACGCAGTATTTT. Its protein product is CASSQRESTDTQYF.

This chain joins TRBV9 and TRBJ1-4; TRBD1 is a possible D gene (5 bases). The V gene lost 3 bases and the J gene lost 7 bases, with 7 bases spanning the gap. CDR1 and CDR2 from the germline V gene are SGDLS and YYNGEE. The CDR3 totals 12 residues. CDR3 DNA sequence: TGTGCCAGCAGCGCGGGGGGTGAAAAACTGTTTTTT. It encodes CASSAGGEKLFF.

The chain joins TRBV29-1 to TRBJ2-7, with a tentative D call TRBD2 (5 bases). The CDR3 has 13 residues. Germline-derived CDR1 and CDR2 are SQVTM and ANQGSEA. Trimming stripped 3 bases from V and 7 bases from J, with 16 bases between. The CDR3 coding sequence is TGCAGCGTTGAGCCGGGGTCGAGAGATGAGCAGTACTTC. Amino acid sequence: CSVEPGSRDEQYF.

This chain uses TRBV5-1 with TRBJ1-2, with 8 bases lining up with TRBD1. The V and J ends lost 8 bases and 3 bases, in that order; junction bases with no gene match: 6. From germline, CDR1 is SGHRS and CDR2 YFSETQ. The CDR3 extends over 13 amino acids. The CDR3 is CASATGEDYGYTF. Written as DNA, the CDR3 is TGCGCCAGTGCGACAGGGGAGGACTATGGCTACACCTTC.

This chain uses TRBV28 with TRBJ2-1; D is unclear. From germline, CDR1 is MDHEN and CDR2 SYDVKM. CDR3 length equals 12 residues. The V end was cut by 2 bases, the J end by 5 bases, with 4 bases between. The CDR3 DNA follows: TGTGCCAGCAGTTTACCAGACAATGAGCAGTTCTTC. Its translation: CASSLPDNEQFF.

The chain recombines TRBV19 with TRBJ2-7, with a weak D call TRBD2 (6 bases). Looked up from germline, CDR1 is LNHDA and CDR2 is SQIVND (reference sequence). This CDR3 is built from 16 residues. Trimming cost V 3 bases and J 0 bases, with 15 bases left between them. The CDR3 spells CASSIVPGTGSYEQYF. The CDR3 bases are TGTGCCAGTAGTATCGTCCCAGGGACTGGCTCCTACGAGCAGTACTTC.

The genes are TRBV2 and TRBJ2-7; TRBD2 aligns across 13 bases. CDR3 length equals 15 residues. Looked up from germline, CDR1 is SNHLY and CDR2 is FYNNEI. The junction had 5 bases not matched to a gene; V was cut back by 5 bases and J by 4 bases. Written as DNA, the CDR3 is TGTGCCAGCAGTCCACGGACTAGCGGGAGTTACGAGCAGTACTTC. It yields the protein CASSPRTSGSYEQYF.

V usage is TRBV28 and J usage is TRBJ1-5; D remains unclear. The germline CDR1 and CDR2 sequences are MDHEN and SYDVKM. V lost 6 bases and J 4 bases, leaving 16 bases between the germline ends. The CDR3 length is 15 residues. CDR3 protein: CASSTTALRNQPQHF. The DNA of the CDR3 is TGTGCCAGCAGCACCACAGCCTTACGAAATCAGCCCCAGCATTTT.

This chain uses TRBV6-5 with TRBJ2-7, with D possibly TRBD1 on 7 matching bases. The V end lost 0 bases, the J end lost 4 bases, and 16 bases lay between the germline ends. Per the germline V gene, CDR1 is MNHEY and CDR2 is SVGAGI. There are 16 residues in the CDR3. CDR3 loop: CASSYSPPGGTYEQYF. CDR3 nucleotides: TGTGCCAGCAGTTACTCGCCGCCAGGGGGGACGTACGAGCAGTACTTC.

The V call is TRBV14, the J call TRBJ2-7, with 8 positions matching TRBD1. The CDR3 loop spans 13 amino acids. Germline trimming cut 5 bases from V and 2 bases from J; bases unmatched to any gene: 2. CDR1 is SGHDN, CDR2 FVKESK, per germline. As DNA, the CDR3 is TGTGCCAGCAGCTACAGGGGGACCTACGAGCAGTACTTC. Translating gives CASSYRGTYEQYF.

The chain is built from TRBV11-2 and TRBJ2-1; TRBD2 aligns across 7 bases. The CDR3 consists of 14 residues. Trimming took 5 bases from V and 3 from J; bases not matched to a gene: 4. The V gene's germline CDR1 is SGHAT and CDR2 FQNNGV. In DNA form, the CDR3 reads TGTGCCAGCAGCCCACTAGCGAACTACAATGAGCAGTTCTTC. It specifies CASSPLANYNEQFF.

J is TRBJ1-2 and V is TRBV9, with TRBD1 matching 7 bases. Germline assignment: CDR1 SGDLS and CDR2 YYNGEE. This CDR3 contains 16 residues. V gave up 4 bases and J gave up 2 bases; unmatched junction bases: 11. The CDR3 region is CASSLGTEQLNYGYTF. CDR3 sequence (DNA): TGTGCCAGCAGCCTCGGGACAGAACAGCTAAACTATGGCTACACCTTC.

This rearrangement joins TRBV29-1 to TRBJ1-1, with D possibly TRBD1 on 5 matching bases. The CDR3 consists of 14 residues. Deletions cut 3 bases from V and 3 bases from J, with 14 bases between. The germline V gene encodes CDR1 SQVTM and CDR2 ANQGSEA. CDR3 sequence: CSVEKGISHTEAFF. CDR3 in DNA: TGCAGCGTTGAGAAGGGGATTTCCCACACTGAAGCTTTCTTT. Using reference TRBV29-1 and TRBJ1-1 for the parts outside the CDR3, the full variable domain is SAVISQKPSRDICQRGTSLTIQCQVDSQVTMMFWYRQQPGQSLTLIATANQGSEATYESGFVIDKFPISRPNLTFSTLTVSNMSPEDSSIYLCSVEKGISHTEAFFGQGTRLTVV.

This sequence joins TRBV21-1 and TRBJ1-5; the D call TRBD1 from the table was never checked on the DNA. TRBV21-1 is noted as a pseudogene. The CDR3 is made up of 18 amino acids. The CDR3 DNA reads as TGTGCCAGCAGCAAAGTGGACAGGGGCACTTATAGCAATCAGCCCCAGCATTTT. Translation gives CASSKVDRGTYSNQPQHF.

The rearrangement links TRBV12-5 to TRBJ2-3; 9 bases are a match to TRBD2. The ends lost 5 bases at V and 2 bases at J; junction bases unmatched: 8. The CDR3 is 16 residues long. CDR1 and CDR2 from the germline V gene are LGHNT and FRNRAP. CDR3 nucleotide sequence: TGTGCTAGTGGTCCCGGACTAGCGAGAGACACAGATACGCAGTATTTT. Its translation: CASGPGLARDTDTQYF.

CDR3 coding DNA: TGTGCCAGCAGCAGGACAGGTGGTTCTTTGAAGGTCTACGAGCAGTACTTC. Encoded protein: CASSRTGGSLKVYEQYF. The chain recombines TRBV27 with TRBJ2-7; 7 nucleotides match TRBD1. This CDR3 comprises 17 residues. Germline assignment: CDR1 MNHEY and CDR2 SMNVEV (reference sequence). The junction had 17 bases not matched to a gene; V was cut back by 6 bases and J by 3 bases.

This clone was detected only once. The chain is built from TRBV2 and TRBJ2-2; 9 bases map to TRBD2. V lost 10 bases to trimming and J lost 5 bases; unmatched junction nucleotides: 5. CDR1 is SNHLY, CDR2 FYNNEI, per germline. The length of the CDR3 is 13 residues. CDR3 sequence (DNA): TGTGCCACGTCTAGCGGGACTACCGGGGAGCTGTTTTTT. This encodes CATSSGTTGELFF.

The chain employs TRBV24-1 and TRBJ2-3; weak D call: TRBD2 (7 bases). The germline gives CDR1 KGHDR, CDR2 SFDVKD. The CDR3 runs 13 residues. Trimming removed 9 bases from V and 5 bases from J, with 14 bases in between. CDR3 nucleotides: TGTGCCACCCGTCGGGGGGCGGGAGATACGCAGTATTTT. Its translation is CATRRGAGDTQYF.

This chain joins TRBV6-6 and TRBJ1-5; 7 bases agree with TRBD1. The CDR3 sequence is 15 residues long. The germline CDR1 and CDR2 sequences are MNHNY and SVGAGI (reference sequence). With 2 bases clipped from V and 13 bases from J, the junction kept 14 bases outside the gene matches. Here the CDR3 DNA reads TGTGCCAGCAGTTACATCGGACAGCACTTACAGGGGCAGCATTTT. It encodes CASSYIGQHLQGQHF.